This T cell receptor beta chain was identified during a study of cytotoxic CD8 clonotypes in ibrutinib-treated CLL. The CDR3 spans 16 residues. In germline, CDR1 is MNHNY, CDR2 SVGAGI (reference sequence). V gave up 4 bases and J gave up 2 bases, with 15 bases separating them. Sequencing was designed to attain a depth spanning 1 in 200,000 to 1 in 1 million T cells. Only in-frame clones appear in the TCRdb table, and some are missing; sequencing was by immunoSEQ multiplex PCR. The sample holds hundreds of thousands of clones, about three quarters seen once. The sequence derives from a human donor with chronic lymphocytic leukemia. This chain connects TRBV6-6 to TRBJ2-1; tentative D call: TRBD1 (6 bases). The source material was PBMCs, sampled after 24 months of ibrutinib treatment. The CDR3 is CASSSGTQDPYNEQFF. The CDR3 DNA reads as TGTGCCAGCAGTTCCGGGACACAGGACCCCTACAATGAGCAGTTCTTC.